This T cell receptor (beta chain) was sequenced in a study of blood T cell repertoires in COVID-19. Study overall: The cDNA or gDNA used as material had been derived from T cells, B-cell-depleted T cells, or PBMCs.

In the study's own analysis: How many nucleated cells were present was estimated from reference gene primer amplification. Only in-frame clones appear in the TCRdb table, and some are missing; sequencing was by immunoSEQ multiplex PCR. The DNA was the basis for D and trimming; V, J and clone size are from that table. Among about 26,000 clones listed, around 90% were seen once. This clonotype was sampled from a human donor in a cohort sampled during active COVID-19. Sequencing used peripheral blood.

CDR3 nucleotide sequence: TGTGCCAGCAGCGCCCCGCCAGGGTTCACCGGGGAGCTGTTTTTT. Translated: CASSAPPGFTGELFF. The J gene is TRBJ2-2, the V gene TRBV9; D may be TRBD1 (5 bases). Germline CDR1 SGDLS, CDR2 YYNGEE. V was cut by 3 bases and J by 4 bases, with 13 bases left in between. There are 15 residues in the CDR3.